This T cell receptor beta chain originates from a study of blood T cell repertoires in COVID-19 (dated by TCRdb to between 2020 and 2021). General notes on the study: Collaborator samples came from the United States, Italy and Spain and covered acute and convalescent phases of COVID-19. Where available, HLA class I and class II types were taken from metadata supplied by the sample provider and were not determined by assay-based typing. The repertoires were made available in a free public database intended to serve as a resource for research on the immune response to SARS-CoV-2. The samples were drawn from two sources: the first 160 participants of the ongoing ImmuneRACE study, and some 1,300 subjects contributed by 6 global collaborators. Sample metadata almost always included a de-identified subject ID, COVID-19 status, age in years and sex. Subjects who had been exposed to COVID-19, were actively infected with it, or had recovered from it provided the deeply sampled blood TCRbeta repertoires that made up the dataset. The prospective study material was composed of cDNA or gDNA derived from T cells, B-cell-depleted T cells, or PBMCs.

Whole blood was collected in K2EDTA tubes by collaborating institutions according to the institutions' own protocols. For TCRbeta analysis, collaborators shipped samples in one of three forms: frozen whole blood, isolated PBMCs, or DNA extracted from either of those sample types. On the study overall, not on this receptor specifically: Clinical and demographic metadata were provided uncurated, with the amount varying by source and participant.

The immunoSEQ Assay, a bias-controlled multiplex PCR, was used to amplify TCRbeta CDR3 regions from genomic DNA. The study's own analysis went as follows. Within the assay, amplification of reference gene primers was used to estimate how many nucleated cells each sample contained. Sequence reads were collapsed and filtered to measure the absolute abundance of every unique TCRbeta CDR3 rearrangement. Productive Simpson clonality was computed per sample as the square root of Simpson's diversity index over productive rearrangements. TCRdb holds this immuneACCESS table with in-frame rearrangements only. Some clones are missing; in checked studies, unresolved V genes explain under half, and the rest has no known cause. D and trimming come from the DNA, and the V and J calls and clone size come from that table. The sample table contains more than 300,000 clones; only one count was recorded for over 70% of them. The ten largest clones capture roughly 1.2% of the sample.

A remark on this clone: Its antigen remains undetermined. No qualities accompany the bases; no much larger clone lies one base away.

Sequencing input: peripheral blood. The clonotype originates from a woman aged 50 to 65 with acute or convalescent COVID-19.

The DNA reads TGTGCCAGCAGCGGCGGTGACAGGGCTCTCTCTGGAAACACCATATATTTT. Its protein reads: CASSGGDRALSGNTIYF. The sequence is built from TRBV5-4 and TRBJ1-3; a stretch of 7 junction bases matches TRBD1. The germline V gene (reference sequence) specifies SGHNT as CDR1 and YYREEE as CDR2. The V end gives up 4 bases and the J end 0 bases, leaving 10 bases in the junction not matched to a gene. The CDR3, from cysteine to phenylalanine, totals 17 residues. CDR3 DNA only is kept here, 51 bases in frame from base 1.